A selection of T cell receptor beta chains follows, all from one sample in a study of monozygotic twins with inflammatory bowel disease. For each CDR3 protein, TCRdb gives one entry from its re-call of the 5' RACE reads, without DNA. This sample lists fewer than 400,000 distinct CDR3 sequences; its ten largest clones have 5.6%. The specimen sequenced was blood. The source is a human donor with ulcerative colitis or Crohn's disease, or a healthy co-twin of an affected twin (not recorded which). Each CDR3 is given with its conserved first and last residue. Each record gives: V gene, J gene, CDR3 protein.

TRBV5-1	TRBJ2-1	CASSVNLAGGQDNEQFF
TRBV29-1	TRBJ1-1	CSVEVYMNTEAFF
TRBV11-2	TRBJ2-2	CASSWRTGGFPGELFF
TRBV7-6	TRBJ2-7	CASSLELAAHYEQYF
TRBV12-3/TRBV12-4	TRBJ1-2	CASSFRQGRYGYTF
TRBV4-3	TRBJ1-5	CASSQSPRGFYQPQHF
TRBV19	TRBJ2-7	CASSIGSWDRPYEQYF
TRBV5-4	TRBJ1-1	CASSLVRGVITEAFF
TRBV29-1	TRBJ1-3	CSVEGIDTIYF
TRBV19	TRBJ2-7	CATQGTGGTYEQYF
TRBV20-1	TRBJ2-7	CSARVSGLAERYEQYF